Listed below are T cell receptor beta chains from one sample, sequenced in a study of T cells in Graves' hyperthyroidism and ophthalmopathy. TCRdb redid the calling of the multiplex PCR reads with MiXCR, one entry per CDR3 protein. The repertoire has more than 500,000 distinct CDR3 sequences, 46% of them found once; the top ten carry about 20%. Material for sequencing was peripheral blood or thyroid tissue (not recorded which). These TCRs come from an adult woman with Graves' disease, either hyperthyroidism or ophthalmopathy (not recorded which). The CDR3 runs from the conserved cysteine through the conserved F or W. D genes are given only for firm matches. Not every row has a clone size; where given, it reads once, few, many or a size class.

11	TRBV20-1	NA	TRBJ2-7	many	CSESRGYEQYF	TGCAGTGAAAGTAGGGGCTACGAGCAGTACTTC
13	TRBV2	NA	TRBJ1-6	NA	CASSKTPNSPLHF	TGTGCCAGCAGCAAGACACCCAATTCACCCCTCCACTTT
15	TRBV7-8	TRBD1	TRBJ2-1	NA	CASSLARQGRGEQFF	TGTGCCAGCAGCTTAGCCCGACAGGGTAGGGGGGAGCAGTTCTTC
13	TRBV10-3	TRBD1	TRBJ2-7	many	CAIWDRGMWEQYF	TGTGCCATCTGGGACAGGGGAATGTGGGAGCAGTACTTC
17	TRBV12-3/TRBV12-4	TRBD1	TRBJ1-6	few	CASSLLWDRVSNSPLHF	TGTGCCAGCAGTTTACTCTGGGACAGGGTATCGAATTCACCCCTCCACTTT
18	TRBV7-3	TRBD2	TRBJ2-7	NA	CASSLKSGTSGRRDEQYF	TGTGCCAGCAGCCTGAAATCCGGGACTAGCGGGAGACGAGATGAGCAGTACTTC
15	TRBV7-9	TRBD1	TRBJ1-6	many	CASSLGTGGLSPLHF	TGTGCCAGCAGCTTAGGGACAGGGGGCTTGTCACCCCTCCACTTT
13	TRBV10-3	TRBD2	TRBJ2-7	NA	CATTSGGAYEQYF	TGTGCCACTACTAGCGGGGGGGCCTACGAGCAGTACTTC
14	TRBV29-1	NA	TRBJ1-1	few	CSVDGQTLNTEAFF	TGCAGCGTTGACGGACAAACCTTGAACACTGAAGCTTTCTTT
16	TRBV15	NA	TRBJ1-1	once	CATCSARTGMVTEAFF	NA